This note documents a single T cell receptor (beta chain) sequence. Antigen: not known. The data belong to a study of cytomegalovirus exposure and HLA in healthy donors. Study-level points and caveats: Common viral pathogens (according to a later analysis) appeared linked to several of the most significant clusters. Clonal expansion was found to be greater in HLA-associated TCR beta chains than in equally common others in a later analysis.

Primers: 60 Vbeta forward and 13 Jbeta reverse. Here immunoSEQ multiplex PCR was the method, and the copy in TCRdb shows in-frame clones only, minus some. The table includes 110,000 to 150,000 clones, approximately 68% detected once. Germline CDR1 and CDR2: MGHDK and SYGVNS. The CDR3 contains 15 residues. V was shortened by 4 bases and J by 7 bases, with 19 bases between the two germline ends. Sequencing was carried out using PBMCs. This chain uses TRBV25-1 with TRBJ1-1; D is unclear. The origin of this receptor is a man aged 35-49 years in good health and CMV-seronegative. CDR3 residues: CASSGVTGRDGEAFF. The CDR3 nucleotides are TGTGCCAGCAGTGGAGTGACCGGGAGAGATGGTGAAGCTTTCTTT.